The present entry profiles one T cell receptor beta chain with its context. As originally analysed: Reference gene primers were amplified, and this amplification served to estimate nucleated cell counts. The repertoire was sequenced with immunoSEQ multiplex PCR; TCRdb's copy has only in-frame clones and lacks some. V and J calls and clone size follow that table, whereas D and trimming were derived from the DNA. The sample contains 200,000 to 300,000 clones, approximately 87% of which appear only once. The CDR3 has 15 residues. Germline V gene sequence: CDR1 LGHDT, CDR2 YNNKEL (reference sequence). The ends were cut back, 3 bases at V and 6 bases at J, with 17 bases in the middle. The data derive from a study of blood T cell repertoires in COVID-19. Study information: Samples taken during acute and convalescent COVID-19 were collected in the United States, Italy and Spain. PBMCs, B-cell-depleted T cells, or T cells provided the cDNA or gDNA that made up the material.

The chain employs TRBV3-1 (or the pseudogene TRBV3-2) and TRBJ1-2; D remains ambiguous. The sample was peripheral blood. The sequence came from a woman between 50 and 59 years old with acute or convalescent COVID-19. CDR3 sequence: CASSHPLRQDHGYTF. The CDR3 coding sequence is TGTGCCAGCAGCCATCCTCTTCGACAAGACCATGGCTACACCTTC.